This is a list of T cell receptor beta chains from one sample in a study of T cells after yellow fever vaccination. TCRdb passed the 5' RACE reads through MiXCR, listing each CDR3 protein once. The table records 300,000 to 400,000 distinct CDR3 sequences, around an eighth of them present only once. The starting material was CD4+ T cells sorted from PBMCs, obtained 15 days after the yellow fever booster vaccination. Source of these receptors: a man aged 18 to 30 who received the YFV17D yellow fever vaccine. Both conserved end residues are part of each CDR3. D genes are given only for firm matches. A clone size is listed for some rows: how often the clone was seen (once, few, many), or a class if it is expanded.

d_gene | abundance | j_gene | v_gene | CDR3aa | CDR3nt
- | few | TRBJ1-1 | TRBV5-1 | CASSGHQNTEAFF | TGCGCCAGCAGCGGGCACCAGAACACTGAAGCTTTCTTT
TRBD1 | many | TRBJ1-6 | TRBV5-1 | CASSSGQENSPLHF | TGCGCCAGCAGCTCGGGACAGGAGAATTCACCCCTCCACTTT
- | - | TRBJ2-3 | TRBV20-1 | CSASKIPRKRTDTQYF | TGCAGTGCTAGCAAAATCCCCAGGAAACGCACAGATACGCAGTATTTT
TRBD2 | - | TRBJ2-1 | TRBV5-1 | CASTDGTSFYNEQFF | TGCGCCAGCACCGACGGGACTAGCTTCTACAATGAGCAGTTCTTC
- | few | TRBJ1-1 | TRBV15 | CATTADSTEAFF | TGTGCCACTACAGCGGACAGCACTGAAGCTTTCTTT
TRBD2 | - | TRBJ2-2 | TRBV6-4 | CASSEGLATGELFF | TGTGCCAGCAGTGAGGGACTAGCCACCGGGGAGCTGTTTTTT
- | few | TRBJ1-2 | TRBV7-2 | CASSLGEGDGYTF | TGTGCCAGCAGCTTAGGCGAAGGGGATGGCTACACCTTC
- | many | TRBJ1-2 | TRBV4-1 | CASSQAESARSYGYTF | TGCGCCAGCAGCCAAGCAGAGTCAGCCCGGAGCTATGGCTACACCTTC
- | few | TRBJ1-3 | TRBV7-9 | CASSTGFGNTIYF | TGTGCCAGCTCTACAGGGTTCGGAAACACCATATATTTT
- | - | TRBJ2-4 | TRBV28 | CASSGRTLAKNIQYF | TGTGCCAGCAGTGGACGGACGCTAGCCAAAAACATTCAGTACTTC
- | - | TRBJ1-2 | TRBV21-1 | CASSKATAGRAGYGYTF | TGTGCCAGCAGCAAAGCGACCGCTGGGAGGGCTGGGTATGGCTACACCTTC
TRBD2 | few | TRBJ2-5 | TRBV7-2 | CASSPMRGRTQYF | TGTGCCAGCAGCCCCATGCGGGGGAGGACCCAGTACTTC
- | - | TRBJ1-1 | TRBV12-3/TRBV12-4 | CASSPRGGEIVAFF | TGTGCCAGCAGTCCCCGTGGTGGGGAGATTGTAGCTTTCTTT
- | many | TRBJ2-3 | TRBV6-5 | CASSYSGADTQYF | TGTGCCAGCAGTTACTCAGGGGCAGATACGCAGTATTTT
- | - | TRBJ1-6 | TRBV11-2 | CASSLEISGSSYNSPLHF | TGTGCCAGCAGCTTAGAAATATCCGGCAGCTCCTATAATTCACCCCTCCACTTT
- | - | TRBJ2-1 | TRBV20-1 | CSAPNLGSGYNEQFF | TGCAGTGCCCCGAACCTGGGGTCGGGCTACAATGAGCAGTTCTTC
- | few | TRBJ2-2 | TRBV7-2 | CASSLRLMGGELFF | TGTGCCAGCAGCTTACGTCTCATGGGGGGGGAGCTGTTTTTT
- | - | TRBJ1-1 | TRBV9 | CASSVGKGEAFF | TGTGCCAGCAGCGTAGGAAAGGGTGAAGCTTTCTTT
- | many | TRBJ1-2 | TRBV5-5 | CASSLPGAGGNYGYTF | TGTGCCAGCAGCCTCCCGGGGGCAGGAGGGAACTATGGCTACACCTTC
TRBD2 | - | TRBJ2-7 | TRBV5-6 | CASTRVGASGGYEQYF | TGTGCCAGCACCCGCGTAGGAGCTAGCGGGGGCTACGAGCAGTACTTC
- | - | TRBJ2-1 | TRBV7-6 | CASSAGLPPDNEQFF | TGTGCCAGCAGCGCGGGACTGCCGCCCGACAATGAGCAGTTCTTC
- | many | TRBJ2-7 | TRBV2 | CASSENAYEQYF | TGTGCCAGCAGTGAGAACGCCTACGAGCAGTACTTC
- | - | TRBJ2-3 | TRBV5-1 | CASSLRVGTDTQYF | TGCGCCAGCAGCTTGCGGGTTGGCACAGATACGCAGTATTTT
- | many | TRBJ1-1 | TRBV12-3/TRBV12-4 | CASSLRTVNTEAFF | TGTGCCAGCAGTTTAAGGACAGTGAACACTGAAGCTTTCTTT
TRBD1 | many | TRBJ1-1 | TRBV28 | CASSLGQGSTEAFF | TGTGCCAGCAGTTTGGGACAGGGGAGCACTGAAGCTTTCTTT
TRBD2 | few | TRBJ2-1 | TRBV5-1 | CASSLASSGGYNEQFF | TGCGCCAGCAGCTTGGCCTCCAGCGGGGGCTACAATGAGCAGTTCTTC
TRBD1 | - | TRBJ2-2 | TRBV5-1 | CASSGTGGPTGELFF | TGCGCCAGCTCCGGGACAGGGGGACCCACCGGGGAGCTGTTTTTT
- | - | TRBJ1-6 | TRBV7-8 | CASSMRGSYNSPLHF | TGTGCCAGCAGCATGAGGGGATCCTATAATTCACCCCTCCACTTT
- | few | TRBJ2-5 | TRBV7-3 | CASSPLYQETQYF | TGTGCCAGCAGCCCTCTGTACCAAGAGACCCAGTACTTC
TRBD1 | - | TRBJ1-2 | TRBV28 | CASISGGPDYGYTF | TGTGCCAGCATTTCAGGGGGCCCCGACTATGGCTACACCTTC
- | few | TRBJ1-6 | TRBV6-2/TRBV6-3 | CASSRLDSPLHF | TGTGCCAGCAGTCGTCTTGATTCACCCCTCCACTTT